This T cell receptor beta chain was recorded in a study of blood T cell repertoires in COVID-19. The wider study: Samples of COVID-19 (acute and convalescent) were obtained from the United States, Italy and Spain. PBMCs, B-cell-depleted T cells, or T cells provided the cDNA or gDNA that made up the material.

As processed by the authors: Reference gene primer amplification in the assay estimated nucleated cell counts. Produced via immunoSEQ multiplex PCR; TCRdb's table is partial and in-frame only. From that table come the V and J calls and clone size; the DNA was used to work out D and trimming. The sample lists 200,000 to 250,000 clones, around 84% occurring once. This CDR3 is 15 amino acids long. The V segment lost 2 bases and the J segment 0 bases; nucleotides outside the gene matches: 4. CDR1 and CDR2 (germline): MDHEN, SYDVKM. The rearrangement links TRBV28 to TRBJ2-7; 7 bases map to TRBD1. Sequencing was carried out using peripheral blood. This sequence originates from a woman in her 70s with active or convalescent COVID-19. The CDR3 DNA sequence: TGTGCCAGCAGTTTACCAGGGGGAGTCTCCTACGAGCAGTACTTC. Protein: CASSLPGGVSYEQYF.